This entry describes one T cell receptor (beta chain). This PCR relied on a set of 60 Vbeta primers and 13 Jbeta primers. Only in-frame clones appear in the TCRdb table, and some are missing; sequencing was by immunoSEQ multiplex PCR. The table lists approximately 76,000 clones, 79% of them singletons. The CDR3 length is 17 residues. Germline V gene lookup returns CDR1 SGHNT and CDR2 YYREEE (reference sequence). V lost 0 bases to trimming and J lost 1 base, with 11 bases between them. This sample was included in a study of cytomegalovirus exposure and HLA in healthy donors. This chain links TRBV5-4 with TRBJ2-6; D perhaps matches TRBD2 (6 bases). This receptor was taken from a man younger than 40 in good health and CMV-seronegative. The sample consisted of PBMCs. The CDR3 loop reads CASSLEVRGSGANVLTF. The CDR3 DNA reads as TGTGCCAGCAGCTTGGAGGTCCGGGGGTCTGGGGCCAACGTCCTGACTTTC.